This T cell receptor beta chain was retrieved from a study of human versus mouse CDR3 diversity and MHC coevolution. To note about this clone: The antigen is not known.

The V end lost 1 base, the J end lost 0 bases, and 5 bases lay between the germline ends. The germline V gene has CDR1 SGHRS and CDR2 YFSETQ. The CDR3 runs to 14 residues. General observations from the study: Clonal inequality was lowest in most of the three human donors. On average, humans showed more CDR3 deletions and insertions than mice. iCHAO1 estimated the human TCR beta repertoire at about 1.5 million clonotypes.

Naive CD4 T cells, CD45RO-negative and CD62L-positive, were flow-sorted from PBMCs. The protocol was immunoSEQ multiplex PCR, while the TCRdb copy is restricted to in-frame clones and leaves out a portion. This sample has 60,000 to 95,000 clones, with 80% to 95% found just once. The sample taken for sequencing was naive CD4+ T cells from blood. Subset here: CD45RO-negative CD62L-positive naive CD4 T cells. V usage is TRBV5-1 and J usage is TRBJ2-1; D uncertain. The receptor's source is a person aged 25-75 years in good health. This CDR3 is CASSLPSSYNEQFF. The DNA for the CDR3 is TGCGCCAGCAGCTTGCCGAGCTCCTACAATGAGCAGTTCTTC.